This TCR beta chain was observed in a study of blood T cell repertoires in COVID-19. Study summary: Some COVID-19 samples were acute and others convalescent; all came from the United States, Italy and Spain. Sample material is recorded as cDNA or gDNA derived from T cells, B-cell-depleted T cells, or PBMCs.

Original processing methods: For nucleated cells, counts were estimated from reference gene primer amplification. The method was immunoSEQ multiplex PCR; TCRdb's version includes in-frame clones alone and lacks a portion of them. The D gene and trimming were derived from the DNA, and the V and J assignments and clone size from that table. Among roughly 11,000 clones, 85% to 90% were seen once, and the ten largest hold roughly 22%. The sample was peripheral blood. The TCR originated in a woman aged 60-70 years with active COVID-19.

CDR3 nucleotide sequence: TGTGCCAGCAGCCCCCCTCAGGGGTGGGCCGGCCCGGGAAACACCATATATTTT. This codes for CASSPPQGWAGPGNTIYF. J is TRBJ1-3 and V is TRBV3-1 (or the pseudogene TRBV3-2); D may be TRBD1 (6 bases). CDR1 and CDR2 (germline): LGHDT, YNNKEL (reference sequence). V was shortened by 4 bases and J by 4 bases, with 23 bases between the two germline ends. The CDR3 is made up of 18 amino acids.